The 2 T cell receptor beta chains given below trace back to one sample, sequenced in a study of T cells expressing NK-cell markers. TCRdb reprocessed the 5' RACE reads, with one entry per CDR3 protein and no DNA. This sample contains about 260,000 distinct CDR3 sequences. Input material: blood T cells: a sorted CD56 or NKG2C T cell subset, CD4+ or CD8+ T cells, or bulk PBMC T cells (not recorded which). Receptor source: a man younger than 35 in good health.

The chain employs TRBV4-1 and TRBJ2-6. Germline V lookup: CDR1 MGHRA, CDR2 YSYEKL. The CDR3 is 16 amino acids. CDR3 sequence reads: CASSPGGASGANVLTF.

The chain carries TRBV13 and TRBJ2-3; TCRdb's assignment of TRBD2 cannot be checked, as there is no DNA. Germline assignment: CDR1 PRHDT and CDR2 FYEKMQ (reference sequence). The length of the CDR3 is 15 residues. CDR3 region: CASSPWGSGTDTQYF. The whole variable domain, remainder taken from reference TRBV13 and TRBJ2-3, is AAGVIQSPRHLIKEKRETATLKCYPIPRHDTVYWYQQGPGQDPQFLISFYEKMQSDKGSIPDRFSAQQFSDYHSELNMSSLELGDSALYFCASSPWGSGTDTQYFGPGTRLTVL.